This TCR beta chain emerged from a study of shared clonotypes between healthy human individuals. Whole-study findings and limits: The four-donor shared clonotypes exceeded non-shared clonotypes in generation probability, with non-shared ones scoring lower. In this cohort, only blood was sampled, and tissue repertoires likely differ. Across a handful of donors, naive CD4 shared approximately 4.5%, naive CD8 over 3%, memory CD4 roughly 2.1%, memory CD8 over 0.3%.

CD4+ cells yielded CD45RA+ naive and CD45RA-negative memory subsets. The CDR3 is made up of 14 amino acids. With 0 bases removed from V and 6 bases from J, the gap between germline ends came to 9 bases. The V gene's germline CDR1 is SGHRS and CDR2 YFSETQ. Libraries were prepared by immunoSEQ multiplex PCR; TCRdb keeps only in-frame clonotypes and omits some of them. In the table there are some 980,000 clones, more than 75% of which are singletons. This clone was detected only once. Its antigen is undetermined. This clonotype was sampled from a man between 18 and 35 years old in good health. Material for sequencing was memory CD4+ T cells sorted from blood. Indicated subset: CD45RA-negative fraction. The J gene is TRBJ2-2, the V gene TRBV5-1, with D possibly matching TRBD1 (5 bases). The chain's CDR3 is CASSLGQMAGELFF. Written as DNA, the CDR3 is TGCGCCAGCAGCTTGGGACAGATGGCCGGGGAGCTGTTTTTT. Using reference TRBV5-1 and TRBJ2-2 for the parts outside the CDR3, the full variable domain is KAGVTQTPRYLIKTRGQQVTLSCSPISGHRSVSWYQQTPGQGLQFLFEYFSETQRNKGNFPGRFSGRQFSNSRSEMNVSTLELGDSALYLCASSLGQMAGELFFGEGSRLTVL.